These 21 T cell receptor beta chains share one sample of origin, sequenced in a study of regulatory T cells in long-lasting Graves disease. As for time point: newly diagnosed GD, antithyroid drugs for less than 3 months. PBMCs were the source of the RNA used for TCR sequencing. Arm-PCR of CDR3 regions with iRepertoire HTBI primers generated TCR beta libraries. One entry per CDR3 protein results from TCRdb running MiXCR on the multiplex PCR reads. The table includes around 480,000 distinct CDR3 sequences, under 20% detected once. These data were likewise used in another study, on T cells in Graves' hyperthyroidism and ophthalmopathy.

The sequenced sample was peripheral blood mononuclear cells (PBMCs), obtained at new diagnosis, from a patient treated with antithyroid drugs. Every receptor here comes from a man between 35 and 55 years old with Graves disease.

The sample holds many counts of this clonotype. This sequence joins TRBV20-1 and TRBJ2-1; TRBD2 agrees at 11 bases. The junction had 7 bases not matched to a gene; V was cut back by 5 bases and J by 1 base. Germline V lookup: CDR1 DFQATT, CDR2 SNEGSKA (reference sequence). The CDR3 has 16 residues. The CDR3: CSASSLAGESYNEQFF. Here the CDR3 DNA reads TGCAGTGCTTCCTCACTAGCGGGAGAATCCTACAATGAGCAGTTCTTC.

In its sample, this clonotype was seen a few times. A much larger clone lies a single base off, so this may be a read error. This chain joins TRBV6-2 or TRBV6-3 and TRBJ2-1, with D possibly TRBD2 on 6 matching bases. Germline-derived CDR1 and CDR2 are MNHEY and SVGEGT. The CDR3 is 13 amino acids. V lost 6 bases and J lost 10, with 16 bases in between. The CDR3 protein is CASRGTGEAEQFF. The CDR3 nucleotides are TGTGCCAGCAGAGGTACGGGGGAGGCCGAGCAGTTCTTC.

This clonotype was counted many times. The V gene is TRBV28, the J gene TRBJ2-3; the D is unclear. The V gene lost 7 bases and the J gene lost 2 bases, with 13 bases spanning the gap. This CDR3 has 14 residues. Germline V CDR1 and CDR2: MDHEN, SYDVKM. The CDR3 bases are TGTGCCAGCATTAAAGTAGGCCCCACAGATACGCAGTATTTT. Its translation is CASIKVGPTDTQYF.

This clonotype was counted many times. The rearrangement joins TRBV7-9 to TRBJ2-5; 8 bases are a match to TRBD1. This CDR3 is 17 amino acids long. Losses at the gene ends were 5 bases for V and 4 bases for J; bases not matched to a gene: 15. Germline values: CDR1 SEHNR, CDR2 FQNEAQ (reference sequence). CDR3 nucleotide sequence: TGTGCCAGCAGCGCCGACAGGGGTCAGAGCTTGGTAGAGACCCAGTACTTC. It encodes CASSADRGQSLVETQYF.

This clonotype was seen a handful of times. The chain joins TRBV19 to TRBJ1-2, with 10 bases matching TRBD1. CDR1 and CDR2 (germline): LNHDA, SQIVND (reference sequence). With 10 bases clipped from V and 8 bases from J, the junction kept 13 bases outside the gene matches. CDR3 size: 14 residues. CDR3 sequence reads: CAIRPGTGVHGYTF. The CDR3 DNA sequence: TGTGCCATTAGACCCGGGACAGGGGTTCACGGCTACACCTTC.

The chain joins TRBV27 to TRBJ2-7; no definite D call. The CDR3 spans 15 residues. Germline V gives CDR1 MNHEY, CDR2 SMNVEV (reference sequence). The V gene lost 2 bases and the J gene lost 5 bases, with 16 bases spanning the gap. The CDR3 spells CASSLTRSRTDEQYF. CDR3 DNA sequence: TGTGCCAGCAGTTTAACCCGGAGCAGGACCGACGAGCAGTACTTC.

This clonotype has a handful of counts. J is TRBJ1-4 and V is TRBV20-1; D ambiguous. The CDR3 sequence is 14 residues long. V was shortened by 5 bases and J by 7 bases, with 17 bases between the two germline ends. Germline lookup yields CDR1 DFQATT and CDR2 SNEGSKA (reference sequence). The CDR3 DNA reads as TGCAGTGCTCTGACGACTGAACGTGGTGAAAAACTGTTTTTT. Amino acid sequence: CSALTTERGEKLFF.

This clonotype was counted ten times or more. This chain links TRBV5-1 with TRBJ2-4; D may be TRBD1 (6 bases). This CDR3 is built from 15 residues. V lost 2 bases, J lost 5 bases, and 14 bases lay in between. Germline assignment: CDR1 SGHRS and CDR2 YFSETQ. The CDR3 DNA reads as TGCGCCAGCAGCTTTTCTGGGGGCTGGGAAAACATTCAGTACTTC. This encodes CASSFSGGWENIQYF.

In its sample, this clonotype was seen a few times. J is TRBJ2-1 and V is TRBV28; 11 nucleotides line up with TRBD2. Trimming took 5 bases from V and 8 from J; bases not matched to a gene: 11. There are 16 residues in the CDR3. CDR1 and CDR2 from the germline V gene are MDHEN and SYDVKM. The CDR3 is CASSGSTSGKLDEQFF. The CDR3, as DNA: TGTGCCAGCAGTGGCTCGACTAGCGGGAAACTCGATGAGCAGTTCTTC.

This chain uses TRBV27 with TRBJ2-3, with 11 positions matching TRBD2. The better agreement between TRBJ2-5 and the DNA end casts doubt on the J call. The length of the CDR3 is 15 residues. In germline, CDR1 is MNHEY, CDR2 SMNVEV (reference sequence). The CDR3: CASSPRLLAGDTQYF. The DNA of the CDR3 is TGTGCCAGCAGTCCCCGCTTACTAGCGGGAGATACCCAGTACTTC.

This clonotype was seen repeatedly, ten times or more. The rearrangement uses TRBV12-3 or TRBV12-4 and TRBJ2-7, with a tentative D call TRBD2 (5 bases). The CDR3 covers 14 residues. V shed 5 bases and J shed 1 base, with 12 bases lying between them. CDR3 bases: TGTGCCAGCAGTCCAGCGGAGAAGTCCTACGAGCAGTACTTC. Its translation is CASSPAEKSYEQYF.

This clonotype was seen a few times. V gene TRBV2 combines with J gene TRBJ1-5, with a possible D match to TRBD1 (5 bases). Germline V gene data show CDR1 as SNHLY and CDR2 as FYNNEI. Trimming took off 10 bases at V and 4 bases at J, with 14 bases between the two ends. The CDR3 totals 13 residues. The CDR3 loop reads CAIGTDRNQPQHF. The CDR3, as DNA: TGTGCCATCGGGACCGACAGAAATCAGCCCCAGCATTTT.

This chain links TRBV10-3 with TRBJ1-5, with 8 nucleotides matching TRBD1. Germline values: CDR1 ENHRY, CDR2 SYGVKD. V trimming: 6 bases; J trimming: 2 bases; junction bases outside the gene matches: 3. CDR3 length: 14 amino acids. CDR3 in DNA: TGTGCCATCAGACAGGGGGTAGGCAATCAGCCCCAGCATTTT. Protein: CAIRQGVGNQPQHF.

This clonotype was detected a few times. The gene calls are TRBV7-9 and TRBJ2-3; TRBD1 matches 9 bases. The CDR3 is 16 amino acids. J was trimmed by 6 bases and V by 4 bases; bases with no gene match: 11. In germline, CDR1 is SEHNR, CDR2 FQNEAQ (reference sequence). CDR3 bases: TGTGCCAGCAGCTCGGAGGGACAGGGAGTAATGGATACGCAGTATTTT. It codes for CASSSEGQGVMDTQYF.

This clonotype was detected only a few times. The rearrangement uses TRBV28 and TRBJ1-3; D gene uncertain. The CDR3 is made up of 16 amino acids. CDR1 MDHEN and CDR2 SYDVKM come from the germline V gene. Trimming pared 5 bases from V and 0 bases from J, leaving 14 bases between. CDR3 sequence: CASSPPVASSGNTIYF. The CDR3 nucleotides are TGTGCCAGCAGTCCCCCGGTGGCCAGCTCTGGAAACACCATATATTTT.

This clonotype was observed at least ten times. The chain recombines TRBV2 with TRBJ1-2, with TRBD1 as a possible D gene (5 bases). Germline CDR1 and CDR2: SNHLY and FYNNEI. V was clipped by 2 bases and J by 0 bases, with 7 bases between them. The CDR3 length is 14 residues. The CDR3 DNA reads TGTGCCAGCAGTGAACGAGGGGCTAACTATGGCTACACCTTC. Translated: CASSERGANYGYTF.

There are many counts of this clonotype. The rearrangement uses TRBV5-1 and TRBJ2-3; D gene ambiguous. The CDR3 length is 14 residues. With 0 bases removed from V and 2 bases from J, the gap between germline ends came to 7 bases. Germline V gives CDR1 SGHRS, CDR2 YFSETQ. CDR3 sequence: CASSLGAPTDTQYF. The CDR3 nucleotides read TGCGCCAGCAGCTTGGGTGCCCCCACAGATACGCAGTATTTT.

The chain links TRBV5-1 to TRBJ2-6; either TRBD1 or TRBD2 may supply D (5 bases each). This CDR3 spans 17 amino acids. Germline V gene lookup returns CDR1 SGHRS and CDR2 YFSETQ. Trimming removed 0 bases at V and 3 bases at J, with 13 bases between. The CDR3 region has the DNA TGCGCCAGCAGCTTGGAGACCGGGGCGGTTGGGGCCAACGTCCTGACTTTC. Its protein is CASSLETGAVGANVLTF.

The chain carries TRBV5-1 and TRBJ2-4, with D perhaps TRBD1 (6 bases). The CDR3 has 16 amino acids. The V gene's germline CDR1 is SGHRS and CDR2 YFSETQ. V lost 0 bases and J 4 bases, leaving 14 bases between the germline ends. The CDR3 loop reads CASSLGQAKKKNIQYF. The CDR3 region has the DNA TGCGCCAGCAGCTTGGGACAGGCAAAAAAAAAAAACATTCAGTACTTC.

The V and J genes are TRBV30 and TRBJ2-7, with 13 bases lining up with TRBD2. Trimming removed 0 bases from V and 6 bases from J; junction bases left unmatched: 11. The CDR3 contains 17 residues. CDR1 is GTSNPN and CDR2 is SVGIG in the germline V gene (reference sequence). As DNA, the CDR3 is TGTGCCTGGAGTGTAAGGACTAGCGGGAGCCTTTCTCCCGAGCAGTACTTC. Amino acid sequence: CAWSVRTSGSLSPEQYF. Variable domain in full (rest from reference TRBV30 and TRBJ2-7): SQTIHQWPATLVQPVGSPLSLECTVEGTSNPNLYWYRQAAGRGLQLLFYSVGIGQISSEVPQNLSASRPQDRQFILSSKKLLLSDSGFYLCAWSVRTSGSLSPEQYFGPGTRLTVT.

This clonotype was observed at least ten times. This CDR3 is CASSHLTGAQETQYF. DNA of the CDR3: TGCGCCAGCAGCCACTTGACAGGGGCACAAGAGACCCAGTACTTC. This sequence joins TRBV4-1 and TRBJ2-5; 8 bases agree with TRBD1. The CDR3 extends over 15 amino acids. Germline CDR1 and CDR2: MGHRA and YSYEKL. J lost 2 bases, V lost 3 bases, and 5 bases had no gene match.